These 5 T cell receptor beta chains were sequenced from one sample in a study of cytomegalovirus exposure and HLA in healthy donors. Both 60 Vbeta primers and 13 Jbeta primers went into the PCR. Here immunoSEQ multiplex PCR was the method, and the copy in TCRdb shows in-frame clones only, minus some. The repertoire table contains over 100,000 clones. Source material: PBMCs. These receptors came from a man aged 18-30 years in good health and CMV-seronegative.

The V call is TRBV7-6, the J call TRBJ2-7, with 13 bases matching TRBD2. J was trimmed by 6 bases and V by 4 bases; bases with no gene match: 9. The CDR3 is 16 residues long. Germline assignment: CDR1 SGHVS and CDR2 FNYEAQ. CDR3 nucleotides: TGTGCCAGCAGCTATGGGACTAGCGGGGTACGAGTCGAGCAGTACTTC. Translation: CASSYGTSGVRVEQYF. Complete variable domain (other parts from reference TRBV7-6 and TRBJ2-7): GAGVSQSPRYKVTKRGQDVALRCDPISGHVSLYWYRQALGQGPEFLTYFNYEAQQDKSGLPNDRFSAERPEGSISTLTIQRTEQRDSAMYRCASSYGTSGVRVEQYFGPGTRLTVT.

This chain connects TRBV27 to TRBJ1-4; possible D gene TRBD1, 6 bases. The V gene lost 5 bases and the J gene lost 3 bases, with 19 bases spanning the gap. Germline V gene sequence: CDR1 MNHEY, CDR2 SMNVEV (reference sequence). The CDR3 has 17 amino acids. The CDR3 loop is CASSDRRRNKANEKLFF. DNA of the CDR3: TGTGCCAGCAGTGACAGGCGCCGGAATAAGGCTAATGAAAAACTGTTTTTT.

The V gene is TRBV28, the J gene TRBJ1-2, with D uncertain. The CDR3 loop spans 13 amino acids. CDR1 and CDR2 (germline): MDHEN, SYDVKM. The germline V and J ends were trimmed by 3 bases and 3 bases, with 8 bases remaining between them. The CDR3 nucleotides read TGTGCCAGCAGTTTCTCCCTTTACTATGGCTACACCTTC. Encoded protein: CASSFSLYYGYTF.

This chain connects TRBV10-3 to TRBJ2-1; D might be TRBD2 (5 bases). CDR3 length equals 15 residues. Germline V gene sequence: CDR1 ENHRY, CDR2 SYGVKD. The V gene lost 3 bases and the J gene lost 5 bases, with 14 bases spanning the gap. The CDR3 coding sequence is TGTGCCATCAGTGACCGCCCTCGGGGTAACAATGAGCAGTTCTTC. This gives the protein CAISDRPRGNNEQFF.

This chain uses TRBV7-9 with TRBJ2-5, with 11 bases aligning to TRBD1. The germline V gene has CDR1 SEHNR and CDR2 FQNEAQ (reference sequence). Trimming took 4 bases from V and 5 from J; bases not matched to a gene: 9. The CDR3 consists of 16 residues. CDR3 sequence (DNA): TGTGCCAGCAGCTCGGACAGGGGGCTCGCGAGGGAGACCCAGTACTTC. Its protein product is CASSSDRGLARETQYF.